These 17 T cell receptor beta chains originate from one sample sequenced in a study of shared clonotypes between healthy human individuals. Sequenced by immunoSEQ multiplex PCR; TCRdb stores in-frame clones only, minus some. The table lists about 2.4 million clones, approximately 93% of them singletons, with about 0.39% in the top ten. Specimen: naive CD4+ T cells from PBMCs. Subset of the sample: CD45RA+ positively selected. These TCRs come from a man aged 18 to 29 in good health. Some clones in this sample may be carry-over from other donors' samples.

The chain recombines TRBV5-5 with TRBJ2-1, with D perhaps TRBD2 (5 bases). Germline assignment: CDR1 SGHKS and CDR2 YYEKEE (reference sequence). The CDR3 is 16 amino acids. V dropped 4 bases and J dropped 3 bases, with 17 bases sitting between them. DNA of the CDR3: TGTGCCAGCAGCCCGATGGGCGGAGGTCTCTACAATGAGCAGTTCTTC. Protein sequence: CASSPMGGGLYNEQFF.

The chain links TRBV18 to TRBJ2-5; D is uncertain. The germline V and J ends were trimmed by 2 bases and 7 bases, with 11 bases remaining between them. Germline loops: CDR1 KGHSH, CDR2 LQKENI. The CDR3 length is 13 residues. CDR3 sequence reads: CASSPSDFGTQYF. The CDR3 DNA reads TGTGCCAGCTCACCAAGTGATTTTGGGACCCAGTACTTC.

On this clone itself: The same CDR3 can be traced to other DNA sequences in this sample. The CDR3 DNA is TGTGCCAGCAGCTTAGACTCAGATACGCAGTATTTT. This gives the protein CASSLDSDTQYF. The chain is built from TRBV7-2 and TRBJ2-3; no reliable D call. This CDR3 is built from 12 residues. Germline CDR1 SGHTA, CDR2 FQGNSA. Trimming removed 1 base from V and 4 bases from J, with 3 bases in between.

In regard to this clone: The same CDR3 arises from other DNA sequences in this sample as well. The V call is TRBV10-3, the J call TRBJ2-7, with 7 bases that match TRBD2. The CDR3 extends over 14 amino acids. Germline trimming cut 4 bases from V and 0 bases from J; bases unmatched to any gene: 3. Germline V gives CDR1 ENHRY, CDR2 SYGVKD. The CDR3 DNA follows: TGTGCCATCAGTGGGCTAGCGGACTCCTACGAGCAGTACTTC. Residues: CAISGLADSYEQYF.

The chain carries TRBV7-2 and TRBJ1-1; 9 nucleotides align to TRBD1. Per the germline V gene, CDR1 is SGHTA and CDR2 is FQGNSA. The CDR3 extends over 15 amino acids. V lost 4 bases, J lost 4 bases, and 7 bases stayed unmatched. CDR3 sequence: CASSSDRGSITEAFF. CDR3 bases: TGTGCCAGCAGCTCTGACAGGGGGAGTATCACTGAAGCTTTCTTT.

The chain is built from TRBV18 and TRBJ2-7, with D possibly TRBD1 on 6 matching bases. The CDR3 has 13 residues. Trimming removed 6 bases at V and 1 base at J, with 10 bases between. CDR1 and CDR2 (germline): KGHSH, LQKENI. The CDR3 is CASSYGQSYEQYF. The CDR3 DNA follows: TGTGCCAGCTCGTATGGACAGTCCTACGAGCAGTACTTC.

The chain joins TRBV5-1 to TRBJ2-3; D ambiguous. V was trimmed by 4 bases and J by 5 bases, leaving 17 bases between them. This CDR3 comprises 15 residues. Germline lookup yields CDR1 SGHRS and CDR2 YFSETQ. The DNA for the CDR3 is TGCGCCAGCAGCCCCTTACGGGCCTCGGGAGATACGCAGTATTTT. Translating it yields CASSPLRASGDTQYF.

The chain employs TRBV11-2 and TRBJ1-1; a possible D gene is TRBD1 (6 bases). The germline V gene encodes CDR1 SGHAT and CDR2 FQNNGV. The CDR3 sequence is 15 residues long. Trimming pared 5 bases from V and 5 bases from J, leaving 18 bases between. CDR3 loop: CASSRKDGTSTEAFF. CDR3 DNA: TGTGCCAGCAGCCGAAAAGACGGGACATCAACTGAAGCTTTCTTT. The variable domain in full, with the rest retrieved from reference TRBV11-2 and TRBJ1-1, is EAGVAQSPRYKIIEKRQSVAFWCNPISGHATLYWYQQILGQGPKLLIQFQNNGVVDDSQLPKDRFSAERLKGVDSTLKIQPAKLEDSAVYLCASSRKDGTSTEAFFGQGTRLTVV.

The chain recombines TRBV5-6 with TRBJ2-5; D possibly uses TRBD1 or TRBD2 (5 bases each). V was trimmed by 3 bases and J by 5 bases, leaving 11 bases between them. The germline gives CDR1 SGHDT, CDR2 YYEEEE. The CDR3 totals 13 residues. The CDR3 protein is CASSWKGTETQYF. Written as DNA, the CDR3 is TGTGCCAGCAGCTGGAAGGGGACGGAGACCCAGTACTTC.

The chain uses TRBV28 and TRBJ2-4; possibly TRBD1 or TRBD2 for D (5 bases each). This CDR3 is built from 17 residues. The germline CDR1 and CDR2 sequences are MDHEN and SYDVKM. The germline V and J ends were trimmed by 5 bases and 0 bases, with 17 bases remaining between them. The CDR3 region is CASSTLGAGLAKNIQYF. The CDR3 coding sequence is TGTGCCAGCAGTACCCTCGGGGCAGGGCTAGCCAAAAACATTCAGTACTTC.

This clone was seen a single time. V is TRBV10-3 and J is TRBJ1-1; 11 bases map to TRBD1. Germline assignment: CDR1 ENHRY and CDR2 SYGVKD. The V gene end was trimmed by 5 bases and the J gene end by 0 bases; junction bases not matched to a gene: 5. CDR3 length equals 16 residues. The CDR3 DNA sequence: TGTGCCATCAGTCCCAGGACAGGGGGCATGAACACTGAAGCTTTCTTT. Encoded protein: CAISPRTGGMNTEAFF.

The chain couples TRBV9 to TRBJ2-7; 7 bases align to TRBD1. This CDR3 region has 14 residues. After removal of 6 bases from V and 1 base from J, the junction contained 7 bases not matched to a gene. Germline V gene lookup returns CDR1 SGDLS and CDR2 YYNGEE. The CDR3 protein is CASTMTGSSYEQYF. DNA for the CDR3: TGTGCCAGCACTATGACAGGGTCGTCCTACGAGCAGTACTTC. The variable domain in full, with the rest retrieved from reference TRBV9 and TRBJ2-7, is DSGVTQTPKHLITATGQRVTLRCSPRSGDLSVYWYQQSLDQGLQFLIQYYNGEERAKGNILERFSAQQFPDLHSELNLSSLELGDSALYFCASTMTGSSYEQYFGPGTRLTVT.

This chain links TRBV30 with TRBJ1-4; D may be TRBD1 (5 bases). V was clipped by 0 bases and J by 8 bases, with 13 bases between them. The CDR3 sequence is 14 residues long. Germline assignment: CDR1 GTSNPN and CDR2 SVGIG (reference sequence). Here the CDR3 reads CAWSVESGGEKLFF. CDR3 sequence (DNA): TGTGCCTGGAGTGTGGAGTCCGGGGGGGAAAAACTGTTTTTT.

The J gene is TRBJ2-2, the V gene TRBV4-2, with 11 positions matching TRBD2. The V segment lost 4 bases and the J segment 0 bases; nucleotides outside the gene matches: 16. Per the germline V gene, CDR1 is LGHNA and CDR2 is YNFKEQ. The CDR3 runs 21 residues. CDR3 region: CASSPTGTSGHPDSNTGELFF. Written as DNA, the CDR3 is TGTGCCAGCAGCCCTACAGGGACTAGCGGCCACCCGGATTCGAACACCGGGGAGCTGTTTTTT.

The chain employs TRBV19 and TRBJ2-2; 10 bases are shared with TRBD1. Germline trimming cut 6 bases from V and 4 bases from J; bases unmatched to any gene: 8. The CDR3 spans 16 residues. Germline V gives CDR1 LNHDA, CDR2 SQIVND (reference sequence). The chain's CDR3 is CASSLRDRGGTGELFF. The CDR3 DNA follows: TGTGCCAGTAGCCTACGGGACAGGGGAGGCACCGGGGAGCTGTTTTTT.

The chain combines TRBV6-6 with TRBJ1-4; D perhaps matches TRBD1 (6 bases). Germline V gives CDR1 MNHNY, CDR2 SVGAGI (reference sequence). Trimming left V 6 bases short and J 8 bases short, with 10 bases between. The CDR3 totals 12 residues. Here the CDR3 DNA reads TGTGCCAGCAGCGGACAGTGGGAAAAACTGTTTTTT. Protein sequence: CASSGQWEKLFF.

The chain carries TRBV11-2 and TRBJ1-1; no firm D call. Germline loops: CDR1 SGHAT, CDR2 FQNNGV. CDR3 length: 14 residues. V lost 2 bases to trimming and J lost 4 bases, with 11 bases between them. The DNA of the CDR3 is TGTGCCAGCAGCTTAAGATTGGGGAGCACTGAAGCTTTCTTT. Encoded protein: CASSLRLGSTEAFF. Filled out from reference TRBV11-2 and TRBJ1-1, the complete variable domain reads EAGVAQSPRYKIIEKRQSVAFWCNPISGHATLYWYQQILGQGPKLLIQFQNNGVVDDSQLPKDRFSAERLKGVDSTLKIQPAKLEDSAVYLCASSLRLGSTEAFFGQGTRLTVV.